These 12 T cell receptor beta chains originate from one sample sequenced in a study of graft-versus-host responses after intestinal transplantation. Profiling relied on immunoSEQ multiplex PCR, and the TCRdb table lists in-frame clones only, not all of them. The sample contains about 80,000 clones, roughly 90% of which appear only once. The material sequenced was PBMCs, taken 98 days after intestinal transplantation. Receptors were obtained from a human patient who received an intestinal transplant, so some T cells may come from the graft donor.

The rearrangement links TRBV5-1 to TRBJ2-2; D is unresolved. The length of the CDR3 is 15 residues. CDR1 SGHRS and CDR2 YFSETQ come from the germline V gene. The ends were cut back, 3 bases at V and 1 base at J, with 10 bases in the middle. CDR3 in DNA: TGCGCCAGCAGCTCCCTCCCGCTGAACACCGGGGAGCTGTTTTTT. It is translated as CASSSLPLNTGELFF. Looking up the rest from reference TRBV5-1 and TRBJ2-2 gives the full variable domain: KAGVTQTPRYLIKTRGQQVTLSCSPISGHRSVSWYQQTPGQGLQFLFEYFSETQRNKGNFPGRFSGRQFSNSRSEMNVSTLELGDSALYLCASSSLPLNTGELFFGEGSRLTVL.

The gene calls are TRBV29-1 and TRBJ2-5, with a tentative D call TRBD2 (8 bases). Germline V gene sequence: CDR1 SQVTM, CDR2 ANQGSEA. Trimming shortened V by 3 bases and J by 5 bases, and 16 bases separated the two germline ends. The CDR3 consists of 14 residues. The CDR3 DNA is TGCAGCGTTGAGTCGGGAGGGGGCAGGGAGACCCAGTACTTC. Translation gives CSVESGGGRETQYF.

The chain has TRBV29-1 and TRBJ1-3; 7 bases are a match to TRBD1. Germline V gene sequence: CDR1 SQVTM, CDR2 ANQGSEA. V trimming: 4 bases; J trimming: 0 bases; junction bases outside the gene matches: 12. The CDR3 spans 17 residues. DNA for the CDR3: TGCAGCGTTGGGTTGGGCAGGGGGATCTCCTCTGGAAACACCATATATTTT. This gives the protein CSVGLGRGISSGNTIYF. The full variable domain, with the rest looked up from reference TRBV29-1 and TRBJ1-3, is SAVISQKPSRDICQRGTSLTIQCQVDSQVTMMFWYRQQPGQSLTLIATANQGSEATYESGFVIDKFPISRPNLTFSTLTVSNMSPEDSSIYLCSVGLGRGISSGNTIYFGEGSWLTVV.

The rearrangement uses TRBV14 and TRBJ2-3; no clear D. The V and J ends lost 6 bases and 0 bases respectively, with 7 bases between them. The CDR3 extends over 13 amino acids. Germline V gene data show CDR1 as SGHDN and CDR2 as FVKESK. The CDR3 is CASRETSTDTQYF. CDR3 nucleotide sequence: TGTGCCAGCAGGGAGACTAGCACAGATACGCAGTATTTT.

The chain couples TRBV27 to TRBJ1-4; 9 nucleotides line up with TRBD1. Germline lookup yields CDR1 MNHEY and CDR2 SMNVEV (reference sequence). V gave up 5 bases and J gave up 8 bases; unmatched junction bases: 6. The CDR3 consists of 14 residues. CDR3: CASSVDRGEEKLFF. DNA of the CDR3: TGTGCCAGCAGTGTTGACAGGGGGGAAGAAAAACTGTTTTTT.

This clone was counted a few times. This chain links TRBV2 with TRBJ1-6; 8 bases align to TRBD1. Germline CDR1 SNHLY, CDR2 FYNNEI. This CDR3 comprises 13 residues. The V and J ends lost 7 bases and 10 bases, in that order; junction bases with no gene match: 6. The CDR3 region is CASIPTGDSPLHF. CDR3 DNA sequence: TGTGCCAGCATTCCGACAGGGGACTCACCCCTCCACTTT.

This chain links TRBV5-6 with TRBJ1-3; D remains ambiguous. The CDR3 sequence is 18 residues long. Germline V CDR1 and CDR2: SGHDT, YYEEEE. V lost 0 bases and J lost 3, with 19 bases in between. The CDR3 DNA follows: TGTGCCAGCAGCTTGGGACCCGGGTCGAGCAAATTTGGAAACACCATATATTTT. Encoded protein: CASSLGPGSSKFGNTIYF.

This clone was counted a few times. This chain uses TRBV6-5 with TRBJ1-4; D is unclear. V was clipped by 4 bases and J by 5 bases, with 14 bases between them. This CDR3 has 15 residues. Germline loops: CDR1 MNHEY, CDR2 SVGAGI. CDR3 sequence (DNA): TGTGCCAGCAGTTCGCCCGGGCCTCCGAATGAAAAACTGTTTTTT. Protein: CASSSPGPPNEKLFF.

This clone was seen once. This sequence joins TRBV10-2 and TRBJ2-1; D might be TRBD1 (7 bases). Germline V lookup: CDR1 WSHSY, CDR2 SAAADI. V was trimmed by 7 bases and J by 4 bases, leaving 11 bases between them. CDR3 length: 13 residues. The CDR3 is CASTAGGYNEQFF. The CDR3 DNA is TGCGCCAGCACCGCAGGGGGGTACAATGAGCAGTTCTTC.

The chain uses TRBV2 and TRBJ2-1, with TRBD2 matching 10 bases. Looked up from germline, CDR1 is SNHLY and CDR2 is FYNNEI. The CDR3 extends over 17 amino acids. The trim removed 2 bases at V and 3 bases at J, leaving 7 bases unmatched. This chain's CDR3 is CASSELAGALIYNEQFF. For the CDR3, the DNA is TGTGCCAGCAGTGAACTAGCGGGGGCTCTCATCTACAATGAGCAGTTCTTC. Drawing the rest from reference TRBV2 and TRBJ2-1, the complete variable domain is EPEVTQTPSHQVTQMGQEVILRCVPISNHLYFYWYRQILGQKVEFLVSFYNNEISEKSEIFDDQFSVERPDGSNFTLKIRSTKLEDSAMYFCASSELAGALIYNEQFFGPGTRLTVL.

The chain couples TRBV5-1 to TRBJ2-7, with 7 bases that match TRBD1. The CDR3 length is 13 residues. Unmatched junction bases numbered 4, after V lost 4 bases and J lost 3 bases. CDR1 and CDR2 from the germline V gene are SGHRS and YFSETQ. The CDR3 here is CASSQGQNYEQYF. The CDR3 DNA follows: TGCGCCAGCAGCCAGGGACAGAACTACGAGCAGTACTTC.

This chain uses TRBV19 with TRBJ2-1; 7 bases fit TRBD1. The V and J ends lost 3 bases and 4 bases, in that order; junction bases with no gene match: 12. The germline V gene encodes CDR1 LNHDA and CDR2 SQIVND (reference sequence). The CDR3 has 17 residues. The CDR3: CASSIPSGDSPYNEQFF. Here the CDR3 DNA reads TGTGCCAGTAGTATTCCGAGTGGGGACAGCCCTTACAATGAGCAGTTCTTC.